This T cell receptor beta chain is from a study of cytomegalovirus exposure and HLA in healthy donors. From germline, CDR1 is ENHRY and CDR2 SYGVKD. The CDR3 totals 15 residues. The trim removed 6 bases at V and 6 bases at J, leaving 9 bases unmatched. Of note for this clone: Its antigen is undetermined.

Whole-study results and caveats: TCR beta V segments were, for the most part, productive about 90% or about 30% of the time in an earlier analysis. The classifier reportedly diagnosed cytomegalovirus status with high sensitivity and specificity.

A multiplex PCR was run with 60 Vbeta primers and 13 Jbeta primers. Generated by immunoSEQ multiplex PCR, the TCRdb table keeps only in-frame clones and is missing some. The table records about 170,000 clones, around 72% of them present only once. Sequenced sample: PBMCs. The chain is built from TRBV10-3 and TRBJ2-7; TRBD2 agrees at 12 bases. The receptor's source is a woman aged 45 to 65 in good health and CMV-seropositive. The CDR3 sequence is CAIRARTSGGLEQYF. In DNA form, the CDR3 reads TGTGCCATCAGGGCCCGAACTAGCGGGGGGCTCGAGCAGTACTTC.